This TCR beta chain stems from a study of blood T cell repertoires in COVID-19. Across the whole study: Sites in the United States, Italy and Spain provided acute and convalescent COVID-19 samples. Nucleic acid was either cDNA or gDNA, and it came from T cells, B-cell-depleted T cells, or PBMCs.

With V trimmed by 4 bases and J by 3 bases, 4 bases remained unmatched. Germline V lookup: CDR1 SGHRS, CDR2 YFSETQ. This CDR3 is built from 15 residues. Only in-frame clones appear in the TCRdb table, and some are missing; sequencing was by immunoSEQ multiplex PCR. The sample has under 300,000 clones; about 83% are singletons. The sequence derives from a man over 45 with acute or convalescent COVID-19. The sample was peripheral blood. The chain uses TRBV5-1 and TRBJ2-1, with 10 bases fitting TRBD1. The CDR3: CASSPRTGGYNEQFF. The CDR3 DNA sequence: TGCGCCAGCAGCCCACGGACAGGGGGCTACAATGAGCAGTTCTTC.